These T cell receptor beta chains were read from a single sample in a study of cytomegalovirus exposure and HLA in healthy donors. The method was immunoSEQ multiplex PCR; TCRdb's version includes in-frame clones alone and lacks a portion of them. The sample has fewer than 200,000 clones; around 80% are singletons. Sequenced input: PBMCs. These receptors all come from a man between 25 and 39 years old in good health and CMV-seronegative. The CDR3 runs from the conserved cysteine through the conserved F or W. D genes are given only for firm matches. Clone size is shown for a subset of rows, as once, few, many or a class of expanded clone.

clone_size: few
d_call: NA
v_call: TRBV28
j_call: TRBJ1-2
cdr3_aa: CASSLWAGGAGYTF
cdr3_nt: TGTGCCAGCAGTTTATGGGCCGGGGGTGCGGGCTACACCTTC

clone_size: NA
d_call: NA
v_call: TRBV9
j_call: TRBJ2-2
cdr3_aa: CASSLQVLTGELFF
cdr3_nt: TGTGCCAGCAGCCTCCAGGTCCTCACCGGGGAGCTGTTTTTT

clone_size: few
d_call: TRBD1
v_call: TRBV4-3
j_call: TRBJ1-1
cdr3_aa: CASSQAGRGFSEAFF
cdr3_nt: TGCGCCAGCAGCCAAGCAGGCAGGGGGTTCAGTGAAGCTTTCTTT

clone_size: NA
d_call: TRBD2
v_call: TRBV9
j_call: TRBJ2-2
cdr3_aa: CASSVFGGTGELFF
cdr3_nt: TGTGCCAGCAGCGTATTCGGGGGGACCGGGGAGCTGTTTTTT

clone_size: NA
d_call: NA
v_call: TRBV6-1
j_call: TRBJ2-7
cdr3_aa: CASSEATAPIYEQYF
cdr3_nt: TGTGCCAGCAGTGAAGCGACAGCCCCGATCTACGAGCAGTACTTC

clone_size: NA
d_call: TRBD2
v_call: TRBV15
j_call: TRBJ2-4
cdr3_aa: CATSRAALAGEAPSEPKNIQYF
cdr3_nt: TGTGCCACCAGCAGAGCGGCGTTAGCGGGAGAGGCGCCATCCGAGCCCAAAAACATTCAGTACTTC

clone_size: NA
d_call: TRBD1
v_call: TRBV6-1
j_call: TRBJ1-5
cdr3_aa: CASRADRVQPQHF
cdr3_nt: TGTGCCAGCAGAGCTGACAGGGTCCAGCCCCAGCATTTT

clone_size: NA
d_call: TRBD1
v_call: TRBV30
j_call: TRBJ1-3
cdr3_aa: CAWSSLDRGNTIYF
cdr3_nt: TGTGCCTGGAGTTCCCTAGACAGGGGGAACACCATATATTTT

clone_size: NA
d_call: NA
v_call: TRBV9
j_call: TRBJ2-1
cdr3_aa: CASSAYLAPLDEQFF
cdr3_nt: TGTGCCAGCAGCGCCTATCTAGCGCCCCTCGATGAGCAGTTCTTC

clone_size: NA
d_call: TRBD2
v_call: TRBV7-2
j_call: TRBJ2-3
cdr3_aa: CASSLRSSGTPNAQYF
cdr3_nt: TGTGCCAGCAGCTTACGCTCTAGCGGGACACCTAACGCGCAGTATTTT

clone_size: once
d_call: TRBD2
v_call: TRBV9
j_call: TRBJ2-5
cdr3_aa: CASSVGGLAGAQETQYF
cdr3_nt: TGTGCCAGCAGCGTAGGAGGACTAGCGGGAGCCCAAGAGACCCAGTACTTC

clone_size: NA
d_call: TRBD1
v_call: TRBV2
j_call: TRBJ2-1
cdr3_aa: CASRHQQGNEQFF
cdr3_nt: TGTGCCAGCCGTCACCAACAGGGGAATGAGCAGTTCTTC

clone_size: NA
d_call: NA
v_call: TRBV9
j_call: TRBJ1-6
cdr3_aa: CASGTGQSSPLHF
cdr3_nt: TGTGCCAGCGGAACAGGGCAAAGTTCACCCCTCCACTTT

clone_size: NA
d_call: TRBD1
v_call: TRBV7-3
j_call: TRBJ2-7
cdr3_aa: CASSRTGNYEQYF
cdr3_nt: TGTGCCAGCAGCCGGACAGGAAACTACGAGCAGTACTTC

clone_size: NA
d_call: NA
v_call: TRBV14
j_call: TRBJ2-2
cdr3_aa: CASRVAGGELFF
cdr3_nt: TGTGCCAGCAGGGTCGCCGGCGGGGAGCTGTTTTTT

clone_size: NA
d_call: TRBD1
v_call: TRBV6-4
j_call: TRBJ2-7
cdr3_aa: CASSRDRGDEQYF
cdr3_nt: TGTGCCAGCAGTCGTGACAGGGGTGACGAGCAGTACTTC

clone_size: NA
d_call: NA
v_call: TRBV27
j_call: TRBJ2-2
cdr3_aa: CASSLFKNTGELFF
cdr3_nt: TGTGCCAGCAGTTTATTTAAGAACACCGGGGAGCTGTTTTTT

clone_size: NA
d_call: TRBD1
v_call: TRBV27
j_call: TRBJ2-1
cdr3_aa: CASSPYRGEYNEQFF
cdr3_nt: TGTGCCAGCAGTCCTTACAGGGGCGAATACAATGAGCAGTTCTTC

clone_size: NA
d_call: NA
v_call: TRBV30
j_call: TRBJ1-3
cdr3_aa: CAWSITEGNTIYF
cdr3_nt: TGTGCCTGGAGTATCACAGAGGGAAACACCATATATTTT

clone_size: NA
d_call: NA
v_call: TRBV10-3
j_call: TRBJ2-3
cdr3_aa: CAISVERRPIPPDTQYF
cdr3_nt: TGTGCCATCAGTGTTGAGAGGAGGCCTATCCCGCCAGATACGCAGTATTTT

clone_size: NA
d_call: NA
v_call: TRBV7-9
j_call: TRBJ2-1
cdr3_aa: CASSFSLANNEQFF
cdr3_nt: TGTGCCAGCAGCTTCTCACTCGCCAACAATGAGCAGTTCTTC

clone_size: NA
d_call: NA
v_call: TRBV7-9
j_call: TRBJ2-5
cdr3_aa: CASSLQGGRETQYF
cdr3_nt: TGTGCCAGCAGCTTACAGGGAGGACGGGAGACCCAGTACTTC

clone_size: once
d_call: NA
v_call: TRBV6-1
j_call: TRBJ2-1
cdr3_aa: CASSPGLIYNEQFF
cdr3_nt: TGTGCCAGCAGCCCGGGACTTATCTACAATGAGCAGTTCTTC

clone_size: few
d_call: TRBD2
v_call: TRBV4-3
j_call: TRBJ2-2
cdr3_aa: CASSQALAGGSNTGELFF
cdr3_nt: TGCGCCAGCAGCCAAGCCTTAGCGGGCGGATCGAACACCGGGGAGCTGTTTTTT

clone_size: NA
d_call: TRBD2
v_call: TRBV5-1
j_call: TRBJ2-7
cdr3_aa: CASSLGSGRSNNEQYF
cdr3_nt: TGCGCCAGCAGCTTGGGTAGCGGGAGAAGTAACAACGAGCAGTACTTC

clone_size: NA
d_call: NA
v_call: TRBV4-3
j_call: TRBJ2-5
cdr3_aa: CASSQDRSAETQYF
cdr3_nt: TGCGCCAGCAGCCAAGATCGATCCGCGGAGACCCAGTACTTC

clone_size: once
d_call: NA
v_call: TRBV7-9
j_call: TRBJ1-4
cdr3_aa: CASSLVRVGEKLFF
cdr3_nt: TGTGCCAGCAGCTTAGTCCGGGTAGGAGAAAAACTGTTTTTT

clone_size: NA
d_call: TRBD1
v_call: TRBV30
j_call: TRBJ1-1
cdr3_aa: CAHRTGVAPTEAFF
cdr3_nt: TGTGCCCACAGGACAGGGGTTGCCCCCACTGAAGCTTTCTTT

clone_size: once
d_call: TRBD1
v_call: TRBV18
j_call: TRBJ1-1
cdr3_aa: CASSPLKDRGEAFF
cdr3_nt: TGTGCCAGCTCACCACTCAAGGACAGGGGTGAAGCTTTCTTT

clone_size: NA
d_call: TRBD1
v_call: TRBV9
j_call: TRBJ1-2
cdr3_aa: CASSGDRGFLRYTF
cdr3_nt: TGTGCCAGCAGCGGGGACAGGGGGTTCTTGCGCTACACCTTC

clone_size: NA
d_call: NA
v_call: TRBV5-6
j_call: TRBJ1-3
cdr3_aa: CASSFRDFPSSGNTIYF
cdr3_nt: TGTGCCAGCAGCTTCCGGGACTTCCCGAGCTCTGGAAACACCATATATTTT

clone_size: NA
d_call: NA
v_call: TRBV19
j_call: TRBJ2-1
cdr3_aa: CASSRTDLRFYNEQFF
cdr3_nt: TGTGCCAGTAGTCGTACAGATCTAAGGTTTTACAATGAGCAGTTCTTC

clone_size: NA
d_call: NA
v_call: TRBV5-6
j_call: TRBJ1-2
cdr3_aa: CASSRAAERGYGYTF
cdr3_nt: TGTGCCAGCAGCCGCGCCGCGGAGCGAGGCTATGGCTACACCTTC

clone_size: NA
d_call: TRBD2
v_call: TRBV27
j_call: TRBJ2-1
cdr3_aa: CASRKESGRGPYNEQFF
cdr3_nt: TGTGCCAGCAGGAAAGAAAGCGGGAGGGGCCCCTACAATGAGCAGTTCTTC

clone_size: NA
d_call: NA
v_call: TRBV5-1
j_call: TRBJ1-2
cdr3_aa: CASSFNRDGYTF
cdr3_nt: TGCGCCAGCAGCTTCAACAGGGATGGCTACACCTTC

clone_size: NA
d_call: NA
v_call: TRBV4-2
j_call: TRBJ1-1
cdr3_aa: CASSLERTAQNTEAFF
cdr3_nt: TGTGCCAGCAGCCTAGAGAGGACAGCTCAGAACACTGAAGCTTTCTTT

clone_size: NA
d_call: TRBD2
v_call: TRBV5-1
j_call: TRBJ2-7
cdr3_aa: CASSVASGGYSYEQYF
cdr3_nt: TGCGCCAGCAGCGTCGCTAGCGGGGGGTATTCCTACGAGCAGTACTTC

clone_size: NA
d_call: NA
v_call: TRBV6-1
j_call: TRBJ1-2
cdr3_aa: CASSNRDINYGYTF
cdr3_nt: TGTGCCAGCAGTAACAGGGACATTAACTATGGCTACACCTTC

clone_size: NA
d_call: NA
v_call: TRBV9
j_call: TRBJ2-7
cdr3_aa: CASSVGTPSYEQYF
cdr3_nt: TGTGCCAGCAGCGTGGGGACTCCTTCCTACGAGCAGTACTTC

clone_size: NA
d_call: NA
v_call: TRBV6-5
j_call: TRBJ1-2
cdr3_aa: CATALRTAEGYTF
cdr3_nt: TGTGCCACAGCACTTCGGACAGCGGAAGGCTACACCTTC

clone_size: NA
d_call: NA
v_call: TRBV6-1
j_call: TRBJ2-7
cdr3_aa: CASSEAFTSYEQYF
cdr3_nt: TGTGCCAGCAGTGAAGCATTCACAAGCTACGAGCAGTACTTC

clone_size: few
d_call: NA
v_call: TRBV29-1
j_call: TRBJ1-4
cdr3_aa: CSVDDKRGKLFF
cdr3_nt: TGCAGCGTTGACGACAAGCGGGGCAAACTGTTTTTT

clone_size: NA
d_call: NA
v_call: TRBV30
j_call: TRBJ1-3
cdr3_aa: CAWGEWERNTIYF
cdr3_nt: TGTGCCTGGGGGGAATGGGAGAGAAACACCATATATTTT

clone_size: NA
d_call: NA
v_call: TRBV10-3
j_call: TRBJ1-2
cdr3_aa: CAIMSAGEKGNYGYTF
cdr3_nt: TGTGCCATCATGTCGGCAGGGGAGAAGGGGAACTATGGCTACACCTTC

clone_size: NA
d_call: NA
v_call: TRBV10-1
j_call: TRBJ1-6
cdr3_aa: CASRPGQRSYNSPLHF
cdr3_nt: TGCGCCAGCAGACCCGGACAGAGGAGTTATAATTCACCCCTCCACTTT

clone_size: NA
d_call: NA
v_call: TRBV30
j_call: TRBJ2-5
cdr3_aa: CAWSGTSAPQETQYF
cdr3_nt: TGTGCCTGGAGCGGGACTTCGGCCCCGCAAGAGACCCAGTACTTC

clone_size: NA
d_call: NA
v_call: TRBV5-6
j_call: TRBJ2-3
cdr3_aa: CASSLGGPDTQYF
cdr3_nt: TGTGCCAGCAGCTTGGGGGGCCCAGATACGCAGTATTTT

clone_size: NA
d_call: TRBD1
v_call: TRBV14
j_call: TRBJ1-1
cdr3_aa: CASSPGGQGTEAFF
cdr3_nt: TGTGCCAGCAGCCCAGGGGGACAGGGCACTGAAGCTTTCTTT

clone_size: NA
d_call: NA
v_call: TRBV7-3
j_call: TRBJ1-1
cdr3_aa: CASSLRGTAEAFF
cdr3_nt: TGTGCCAGCAGCCTACGGGGGACGGCTGAAGCTTTCTTT

clone_size: NA
d_call: NA
v_call: TRBV19
j_call: TRBJ2-1
cdr3_aa: CATLQGGGIHNEQFF
cdr3_nt: TGTGCCACCTTACAGGGAGGGGGAATCCACAATGAGCAGTTCTTC

clone_size: NA
d_call: NA
v_call: TRBV7-2
j_call: TRBJ2-3
cdr3_aa: CASSWRLTDTQYF
cdr3_nt: TGTGCCAGCAGCTGGAGACTCACAGATACGCAGTATTTT

clone_size: NA
d_call: NA
v_call: TRBV5-1
j_call: TRBJ2-4
cdr3_aa: CASSLEQGGNIQYF
cdr3_nt: TGCGCCAGCAGCTTGGAACAGGGAGGGAACATTCAGTACTTC

clone_size: NA
d_call: NA
v_call: TRBV2
j_call: TRBJ1-1
cdr3_aa: CASITGITEAFF
cdr3_nt: TGTGCCAGCATAACAGGGATAACTGAAGCTTTCTTT

clone_size: NA
d_call: NA
v_call: TRBV6-4
j_call: TRBJ1-1
cdr3_aa: CASSDGGTEAFF
cdr3_nt: TGTGCCAGCAGTGACGGCGGCACTGAAGCTTTCTTT